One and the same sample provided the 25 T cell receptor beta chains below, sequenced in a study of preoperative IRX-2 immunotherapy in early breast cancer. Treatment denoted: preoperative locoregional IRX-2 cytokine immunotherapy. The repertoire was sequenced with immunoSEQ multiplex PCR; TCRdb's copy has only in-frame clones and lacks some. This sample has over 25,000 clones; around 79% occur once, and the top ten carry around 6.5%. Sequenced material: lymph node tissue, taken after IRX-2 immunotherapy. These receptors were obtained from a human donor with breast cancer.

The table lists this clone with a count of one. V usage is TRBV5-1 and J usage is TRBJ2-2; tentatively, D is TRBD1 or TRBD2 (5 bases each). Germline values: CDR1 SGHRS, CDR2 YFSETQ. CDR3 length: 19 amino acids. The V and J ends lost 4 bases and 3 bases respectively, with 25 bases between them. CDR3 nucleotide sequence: TGCGCCAGCAGCGAGGCTCGGTGGAGGACAATGAAGGACACCGGGGAGCTGTTTTTT. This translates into CASSEARWRTMKDTGELFF.

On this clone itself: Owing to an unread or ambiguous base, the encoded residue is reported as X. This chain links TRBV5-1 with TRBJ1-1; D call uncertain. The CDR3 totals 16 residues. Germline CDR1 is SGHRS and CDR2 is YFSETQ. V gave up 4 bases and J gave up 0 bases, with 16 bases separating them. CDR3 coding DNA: TGCGCCAGCAGCCCTTTTGGACRGGCATTGAACACTGAAGCTTTCTTT. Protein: CASSPFGXALNTEAFF.

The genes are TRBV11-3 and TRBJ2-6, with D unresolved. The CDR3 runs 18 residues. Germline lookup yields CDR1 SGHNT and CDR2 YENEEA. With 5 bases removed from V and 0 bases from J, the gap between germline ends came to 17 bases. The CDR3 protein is CASSHRVDVLSGANVLTF. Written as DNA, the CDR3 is TGTGCCAGCAGCCACAGAGTCGACGTCCTCTCTGGGGCCAACGTCCTGACTTTC.

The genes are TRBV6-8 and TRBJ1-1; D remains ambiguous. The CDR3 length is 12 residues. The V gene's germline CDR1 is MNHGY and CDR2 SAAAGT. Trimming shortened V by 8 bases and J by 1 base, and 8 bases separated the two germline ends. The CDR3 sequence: CASERENTEAFF. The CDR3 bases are TGTGCCAGCGAAAGGGAGAACACTGAAGCTTTCTTT.

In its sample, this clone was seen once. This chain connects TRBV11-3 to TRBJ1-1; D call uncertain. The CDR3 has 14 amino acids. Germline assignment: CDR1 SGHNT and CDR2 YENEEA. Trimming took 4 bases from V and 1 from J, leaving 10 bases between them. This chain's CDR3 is CASSSGQTNTEAFF. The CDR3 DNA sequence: TGTGCCAGCAGCTCCGGGCAGACGAACACTGAAGCTTTCTTT.

CDR3 in DNA: TGCGCCAGCAGCTTGGTGGACAGGAAATACGAGCAGTACTTC. Translated, it gives CASSLVDRKYEQYF. The V and J genes are TRBV5-1 and TRBJ2-7, with 7 bases fitting TRBD1. Germline V gene lookup returns CDR1 SGHRS and CDR2 YFSETQ. J lost 4 bases, V lost 0 bases, and 4 bases had no gene match. The CDR3 sequence is 14 residues long.

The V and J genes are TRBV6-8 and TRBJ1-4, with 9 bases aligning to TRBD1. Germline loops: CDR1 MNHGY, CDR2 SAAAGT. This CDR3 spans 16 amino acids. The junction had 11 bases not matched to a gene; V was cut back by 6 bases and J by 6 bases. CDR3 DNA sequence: TGTGCCAGCAGAACCGGGACAGGGATAGGTCATGAAAAACTGTTTTTT. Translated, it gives CASRTGTGIGHEKLFF.

Here the CDR3 reads CSVDQGNYGYTF. The DNA for the CDR3 is TGCAGCGTTGACCAGGGGAACTATGGCTACACCTTC. J is TRBJ1-2 and V is TRBV29-1; D is possibly TRBD1 (6 bases). Germline lookup yields CDR1 SQVTM and CDR2 ANQGSEA. V gave up 3 bases and J gave up 2 bases, with 7 bases separating them. The CDR3 length is 12 residues. Using reference TRBV29-1 and TRBJ1-2 for the parts outside the CDR3, the full variable domain is SAVISQKPSRDICQRGTSLTIQCQVDSQVTMMFWYRQQPGQSLTLIATANQGSEATYESGFVIDKFPISRPNLTFSTLTVSNMSPEDSSIYLCSVDQGNYGYTFGSGTRLTVV.

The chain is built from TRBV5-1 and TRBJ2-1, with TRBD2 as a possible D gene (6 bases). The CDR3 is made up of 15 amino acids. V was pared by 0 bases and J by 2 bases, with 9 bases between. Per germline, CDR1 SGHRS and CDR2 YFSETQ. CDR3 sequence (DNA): TGCGCCAGCAGCTTGGTAGCGGAGGCCTACAATGAGCAGTTCTTC. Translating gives CASSLVAEAYNEQFF.

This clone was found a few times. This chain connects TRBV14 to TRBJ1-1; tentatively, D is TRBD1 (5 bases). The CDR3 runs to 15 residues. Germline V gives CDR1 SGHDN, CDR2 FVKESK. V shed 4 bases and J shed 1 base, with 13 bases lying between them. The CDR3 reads CASSLQGLSNTEAFF. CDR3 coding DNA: TGTGCCAGCAGCCTCCAGGGACTTTCGAACACTGAAGCTTTCTTT.

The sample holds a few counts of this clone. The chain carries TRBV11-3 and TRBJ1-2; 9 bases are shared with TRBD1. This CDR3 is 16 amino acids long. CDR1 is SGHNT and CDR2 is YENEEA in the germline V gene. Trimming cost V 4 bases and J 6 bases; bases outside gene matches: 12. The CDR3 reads CASSYKQGAHKNGYTF. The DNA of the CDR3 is TGTGCCAGCAGCTATAAACAGGGGGCGCATAAAAATGGCTACACCTTC.

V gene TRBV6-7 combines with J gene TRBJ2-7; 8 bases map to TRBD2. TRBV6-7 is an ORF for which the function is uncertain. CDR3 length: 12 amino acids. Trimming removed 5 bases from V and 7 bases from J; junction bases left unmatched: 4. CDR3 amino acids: CASSTRGGEQYF. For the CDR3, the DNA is TGTGCCAGCAGTACTCGGGGGGGAGAGCAGTACTTC.

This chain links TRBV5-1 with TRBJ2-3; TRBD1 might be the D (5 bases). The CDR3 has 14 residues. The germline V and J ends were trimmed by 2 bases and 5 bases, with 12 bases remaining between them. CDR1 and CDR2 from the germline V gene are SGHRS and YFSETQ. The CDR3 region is CASSFQQAGDTQYF. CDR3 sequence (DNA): TGCGCCAGCAGCTTTCAACAGGCCGGAGATACGCAGTATTTT.

CDR3 protein: CASSLSRQTAMGYTF. The CDR3 nucleotides read TGCGCCAGCAGCTTGTCCCGCCAGACGGCCATGGGCTACACCTTC. J is TRBJ1-2 and V is TRBV5-1; D gene uncertain. Germline CDR1 is SGHRS and CDR2 is YFSETQ. The CDR3 extends over 15 amino acids. Deletions cut 1 base from V and 8 bases from J, with 18 bases between.

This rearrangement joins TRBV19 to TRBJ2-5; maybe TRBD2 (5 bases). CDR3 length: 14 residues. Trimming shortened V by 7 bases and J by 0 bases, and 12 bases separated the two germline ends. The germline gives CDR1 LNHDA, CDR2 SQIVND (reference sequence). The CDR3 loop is CASTPPGYQETQYF. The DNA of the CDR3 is TGTGCCAGTACCCCGCCGGGATACCAAGAGACCCAGTACTTC. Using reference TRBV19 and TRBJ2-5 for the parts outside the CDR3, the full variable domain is DGGITQSPKYLFRKEGQNVTLSCEQNLNHDAMYWYRQDPGQGLRLIYYSQIVNDFQKGDIAEGYSVSREKKESFPLTVTSAQKNPTAFYLCASTPPGYQETQYFGPGTRLLVL.

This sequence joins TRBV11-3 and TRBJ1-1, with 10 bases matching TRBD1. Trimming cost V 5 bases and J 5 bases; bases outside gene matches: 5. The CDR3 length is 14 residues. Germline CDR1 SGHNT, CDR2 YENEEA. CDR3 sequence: CASSRQGANTEAFF. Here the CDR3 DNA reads TGTGCCAGCAGCCGACAGGGGGCAAATACTGAAGCTTTCTTT.

The CDR3 protein is CASSNHGTADEKLFF. Here the CDR3 DNA reads TGTGCCAGCAGTAATCACGGGACAGCGGATGAAAAACTGTTTTTT. This chain uses TRBV6-8 with TRBJ1-4; 7 nucleotides match TRBD1. This CDR3 has 15 amino acids. CDR1 and CDR2 (germline): MNHGY, SAAAGT. The V gene end was trimmed by 5 bases and the J gene end by 6 bases; junction bases not matched to a gene: 9.

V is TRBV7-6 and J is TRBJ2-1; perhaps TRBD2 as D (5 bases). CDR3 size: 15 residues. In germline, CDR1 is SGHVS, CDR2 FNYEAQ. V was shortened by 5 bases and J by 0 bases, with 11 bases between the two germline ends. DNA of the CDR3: TGTGCCAGCAGCCCAGCGGCGAGCTCCTACAATGAGCAGTTCTTC. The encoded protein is CASSPAASSYNEQFF. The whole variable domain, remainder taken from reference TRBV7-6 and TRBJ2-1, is GAGVSQSPRYKVTKRGQDVALRCDPISGHVSLYWYRQALGQGPEFLTYFNYEAQQDKSGLPNDRFSAERPEGSISTLTIQRTEQRDSAMYRCASSPAASSYNEQFFGPGTRLTVL.

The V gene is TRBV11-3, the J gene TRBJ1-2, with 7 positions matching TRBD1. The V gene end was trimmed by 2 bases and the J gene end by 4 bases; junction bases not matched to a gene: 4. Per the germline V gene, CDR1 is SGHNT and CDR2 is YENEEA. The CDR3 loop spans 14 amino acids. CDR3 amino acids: CASSLQGQAYGYTF. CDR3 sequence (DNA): TGTGCCAGCAGCTTACAAGGACAGGCCTATGGCTACACCTTC.

CDR3 sequence: CASSRAGDGTEAFF. Here the CDR3 DNA reads TGCGCCAGCAGTCGAGCAGGGGATGGGACTGAAGCTTTCTTT. This chain uses TRBV10-2 with TRBJ1-1; D might be TRBD1 (6 bases). This CDR3 region has 14 residues. Germline CDR1 is WSHSY and CDR2 is SAAADI. V was pared by 5 bases and J by 5 bases, with 15 bases between.

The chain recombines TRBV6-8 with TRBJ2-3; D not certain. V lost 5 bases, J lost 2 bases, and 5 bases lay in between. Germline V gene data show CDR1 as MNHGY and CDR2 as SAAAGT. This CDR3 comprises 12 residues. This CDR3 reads CASSGDTDTQYF. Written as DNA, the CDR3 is TGTGCCAGCAGTGGGGACACAGATACGCAGTATTTT.

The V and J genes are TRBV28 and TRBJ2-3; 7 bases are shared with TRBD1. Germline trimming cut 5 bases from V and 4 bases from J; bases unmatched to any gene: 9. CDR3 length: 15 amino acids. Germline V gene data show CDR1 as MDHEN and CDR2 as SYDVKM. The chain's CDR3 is CASSGRQGLADTQYF. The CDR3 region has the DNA TGTGCCAGCAGTGGCCGACAGGGATTAGCAGATACGCAGTATTTT.

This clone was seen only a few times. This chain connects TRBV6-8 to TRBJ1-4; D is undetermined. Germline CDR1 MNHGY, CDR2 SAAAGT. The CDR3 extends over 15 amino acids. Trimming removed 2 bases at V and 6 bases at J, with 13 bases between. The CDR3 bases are TGTGCCAGCAGTTACATCGGGGTCAGAGATGAAAAACTGTTTTTT. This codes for CASSYIGVRDEKLFF.

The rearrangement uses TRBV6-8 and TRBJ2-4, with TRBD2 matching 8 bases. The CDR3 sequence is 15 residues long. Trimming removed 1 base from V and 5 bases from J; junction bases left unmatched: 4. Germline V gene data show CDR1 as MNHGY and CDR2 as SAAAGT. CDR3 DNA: TGTGCCAGCAGTTACTATAGGACTAGCCAAAACATTCAGTACTTC. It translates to CASSYYRTSQNIQYF.

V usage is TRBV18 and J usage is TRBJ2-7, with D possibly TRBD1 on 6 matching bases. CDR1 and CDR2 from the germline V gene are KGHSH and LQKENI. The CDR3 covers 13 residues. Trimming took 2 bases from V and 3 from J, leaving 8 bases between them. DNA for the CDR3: TGTGCCAGCTCACCAAACAGGGACTACGAGCAGTACTTC. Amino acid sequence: CASSPNRDYEQYF.